A single sample gave rise to the 20 T cell receptor beta chains below, sequenced in a study of T cells in Graves' hyperthyroidism and ophthalmopathy. Regions amplified from RNA transcripts were the TCR beta CDR3 regions. TCR CDR3 regions were first amplified by RT-PCR with HTBI primers. TCRdb processed the multiplex PCR reads anew with MiXCR; each CDR3 protein has one entry. Altogether 380,000 or so distinct CDR3 sequences are present, about a fifth being singletons, with the ten largest covering 3% to 4.5%. The sequenced sample was blood. The receptors shown here come from a woman aged 18-29 years with Graves' hyperthyroidism.

This clonotype was observed a handful of times. One base away lies a much larger clone, so this may be a sequencing read error. The rearrangement joins TRBV12-3 or TRBV12-4 to TRBJ1-2; no clear D gene. This CDR3 spans 13 amino acids. CDR3 region: CVSSYVLSYGYTF. The CDR3 DNA reads as TGTGTCAGCAGTTACGTTCTCAGCTATGGCTACACCTTC.

This clonotype was observed at least ten times. The V and J genes are TRBV12-3 or TRBV12-4 and TRBJ2-2; 10 bases map to TRBD1. The J segment lost 4 bases and the V segment lost 6 bases, leaving 8 bases of the junction unmatched. The CDR3 covers 16 residues. The CDR3 nucleotides read TGTGCCAGCAGCAAAGCCGGGACAGGGGCCACCGGGGAGCTGTTTTTT. It yields the protein CASSKAGTGATGELFF.

The chain is built from TRBV13 and TRBJ1-5; no firm D call. The V end was cut by 5 bases, the J end by 3 bases, with 5 bases between. There are 12 residues in the CDR3. Germline V gene lookup returns CDR1 PRHDT and CDR2 FYEKMQ (reference sequence). This CDR3 is CASSQTNQPQHF. The CDR3 DNA is TGTGCCAGCAGCCAGACCAATCAGCCCCAGCATTTT.

The V call is TRBV6-1, the J call TRBJ1-5; D is unclear. The ends were cut back, 4 bases at V and 5 bases at J, with 15 bases in the middle. Germline V gene sequence: CDR1 MNHNS, CDR2 SASEGT. This CDR3 has 15 amino acids. For the CDR3, the DNA is TGTGCCAGCAGTGGGTACGGAGGCGCTTATCAGCCCCAGCATTTT. It yields the protein CASSGYGGAYQPQHF.

The chain couples TRBV2 to TRBJ2-2; TRBD2 might be the D (7 bases). The CDR3 runs 13 residues. Trimming took 8 bases from V and 3 from J, leaving 10 bases between them. Per germline, CDR1 SNHLY and CDR2 FYNNEI. For the CDR3, the DNA is TGTGCCAGCCCGGGGGGCCACACCGGGGAGCTGTTTTTT. Protein product: CASPGGHTGELFF.

This rearrangement joins TRBV11-2 to TRBJ2-5; D ambiguous. This CDR3 spans 13 amino acids. Germline V gene sequence: CDR1 SGHAT, CDR2 FQNNGV. Trimming pared 4 bases from V and 0 bases from J, leaving 6 bases between. CDR3 in amino acids: CASSSIYQETQYF. In nucleotides, the CDR3 is TGTGCCAGCAGCTCAATTTACCAAGAGACCCAGTACTTC.

This clonotype has more than one count but fewer than ten. V and J are TRBV18 and TRBJ2-5; D not resolved. The germline V and J ends were trimmed by 5 bases and 2 bases, with 9 bases remaining between them. Germline V gene sequence: CDR1 KGHSH, CDR2 LQKENI. The CDR3 length is 13 residues. The CDR3 nucleotides read TGTGCCAGCTCAACCCTTGTACAAGAGACCCAGTACTTC. This sequence encodes CASSTLVQETQYF.

In its sample, this clonotype was seen a few times. This chain links TRBV27 with TRBJ1-2, with D possibly matching TRBD1 (6 bases). Germline V lookup: CDR1 MNHEY, CDR2 SMNVEV (reference sequence). Trimming stripped 6 bases from V and 4 bases from J, with 12 bases between. CDR3 length equals 13 residues. The CDR3: CASSPSGAYGYTF. CDR3 nucleotides: TGTGCCAGCAGCCCTTCGGGGGCCTATGGCTACACCTTC.

The rearrangement uses TRBV5-1 and TRBJ2-2; 10 nucleotides agree with TRBD2. The CDR3 is 15 amino acids. V trimming: 4 bases; J trimming: 6 bases; junction bases outside the gene matches: 6. Germline CDR1 SGHRS, CDR2 YFSETQ. The CDR3 protein is CASSPGTSAAGELFF. CDR3 sequence (DNA): TGCGCCAGCAGCCCCGGGACTAGCGCGGCCGGGGAGCTGTTTTTT.

This clonotype was picked up many times. This rearrangement joins TRBV12-3 or TRBV12-4 to TRBJ1-3; maybe TRBD1 (5 bases). V lost 6 bases, J lost 0 bases, and 15 bases lay in between. The CDR3 consists of 16 residues. The CDR3 DNA sequence: TGTGCCAGCAGCCACGACTACAGGAGCTCTGGAAACACCATATATTTT. This sequence encodes CASSHDYRSSGNTIYF.

The chain couples TRBV20-1 to TRBJ1-1; the match to TRBD1 covers 7 bases. Looked up from germline, CDR1 is DFQATT and CDR2 is SNEGSKA (reference sequence). The CDR3 extends over 13 amino acids. V lost 5 bases, J lost 6 bases, and 9 bases stayed unmatched. This CDR3 is CSARAGTVPEAFF. In DNA form, the CDR3 reads TGCAGTGCTCGAGCGGGGACAGTTCCTGAAGCTTTCTTT.

This clonotype was seen at least ten times. The CDR3 DNA is TGTGCCAGCAGCCGTAGCGGCTCAACGAGCTCCTACGAGCAGTACTTC. Its protein is CASSRSGSTSSYEQYF. V is TRBV7-9 and J is TRBJ2-7; weak D call: TRBD2 (6 bases). Trimming pared 5 bases from V and 0 bases from J, leaving 17 bases between. The CDR3 has 16 residues. Germline assignment: CDR1 SEHNR and CDR2 FQNEAQ (reference sequence). Variable domain in full (rest from reference TRBV7-9 and TRBJ2-7): DTGVSQNPRHKITKRGQNVTFRCDPISEHNRLYWYRQTLGQGPEFLTYFQNEAQLEKSRLLSDRFSAERPKGSFSTLEIQRTEQGDSAMYLCASSRSGSTSSYEQYFGPGTRLTVT.

In this sample, this clonotype turned up many times. CDR3 residues: CSVQGGRVDTEAFF. The CDR3 DNA is TGCAGCGTTCAGGGTGGCAGGGTGGACACTGAAGCTTTCTTT. J is TRBJ1-1 and V is TRBV29-1, with D perhaps TRBD1 (5 bases). Between the trimmed V and J ends, which lost 5 bases and 3 bases, there was a span of 16 bases. The germline CDR1 and CDR2 sequences are SQVTM and ANQGSEA. The CDR3 runs to 14 residues.

Only a few counts were recorded for this clonotype. In DNA form, the CDR3 reads TGTGCCAGCAGCGGGGGGATATTCAATTCACCCCTCCACTTT. Protein product: CASSGGIFNSPLHF. This sequence joins TRBV3-1 and TRBJ1-6, with a possible D match to TRBD1 (5 bases). V was cut by 5 bases and J by 7 bases, with 12 bases left in between. The CDR3 consists of 14 residues. Germline CDR1 and CDR2: LGHDT and YNNKEL (reference sequence).

The sample holds many counts of this clonotype. The V gene is TRBV5-1, the J gene TRBJ2-2; either TRBD1 or TRBD2 may fit D (5 bases each). The germline V gene has CDR1 SGHRS and CDR2 YFSETQ. CDR3 size: 16 residues. Trimming cost V 0 bases and J 2 bases, with 11 bases left between them. In DNA, the CDR3 is TGCGCCAGCAGCTTGGCCGGAGGACAAAACACCGGGGAGCTGTTTTTT. Encoded protein: CASSLAGGQNTGELFF.

This clonotype was observed at least ten times. This chain joins TRBV7-8 and TRBJ1-1; perhaps TRBD1 as D (5 bases). Trimming cost V 1 base and J 0 bases, with 12 bases left between them. Per the germline V gene, CDR1 is SGHVS and CDR2 is FQNEAQ. The CDR3 is 16 amino acids. Here the CDR3 reads CASSLDVRGVNTEAFF. In DNA, the CDR3 is TGTGCCAGCAGCTTAGATGTACGGGGGGTGAACACTGAAGCTTTCTTT.

There are many counts of this clonotype. The chain carries TRBV20-1 and TRBJ1-5, with 7 positions matching TRBD1. Germline loops: CDR1 DFQATT, CDR2 SNEGSKA (reference sequence). Trimming removed 0 bases from V and 2 bases from J; junction bases left unmatched: 10. There are 17 residues in the CDR3. CDR3 sequence reads: CSARESSGTEGNQPQHF. The CDR3 DNA reads as TGCAGTGCTAGAGAAAGTTCCGGGACAGAAGGCAATCAGCCCCAGCATTTT.

This clonotype was detected ten times or more. The chain's CDR3 is CASSSRTDGELFF. The CDR3 DNA reads as TGTGCCAGCAGTTCCCGAACGGACGGGGAGCTGTTTTTT. This chain joins TRBV6-5 and TRBJ2-2; D is uncertain. There are 13 residues in the CDR3. With 4 bases removed from V and 7 bases from J, the gap between germline ends came to 10 bases. Per germline, CDR1 MNHEY and CDR2 SVGAGI.

This clonotype was observed many times. V and J are TRBV7-2 and TRBJ2-7, with 13 bases lining up with TRBD2. V lost 5 bases to trimming and J lost 3 bases; unmatched junction nucleotides: 7. The CDR3 runs 16 residues. Germline V CDR1 and CDR2: SGHTA, FQGNSA. The CDR3 sequence: CASSATSGGRGYEQYF. CDR3 DNA sequence: TGTGCCAGCAGCGCGACTAGCGGGGGGCGAGGCTACGAGCAGTACTTC.

This clonotype showed up many times. This chain uses TRBV7-8 with TRBJ2-7; D uncertain. Germline V CDR1 and CDR2: SGHVS, FQNEAQ. V lost 0 bases to trimming and J lost 3 bases, with 9 bases between them. This CDR3 region has 14 residues. CDR3 DNA sequence: TGTGCCAGCAGCTTAGCTGGAATTGACTACGAGCAGTACTTC. Its translation is CASSLAGIDYEQYF.